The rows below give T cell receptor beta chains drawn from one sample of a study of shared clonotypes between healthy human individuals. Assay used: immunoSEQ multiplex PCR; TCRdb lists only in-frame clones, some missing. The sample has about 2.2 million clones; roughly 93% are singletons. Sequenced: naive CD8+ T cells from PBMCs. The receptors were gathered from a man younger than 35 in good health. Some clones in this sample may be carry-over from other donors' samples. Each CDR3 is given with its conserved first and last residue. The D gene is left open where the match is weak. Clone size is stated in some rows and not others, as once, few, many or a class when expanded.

CDR3: CASSLTLAPSYEQYF
DNA: TGTGCCAGCAGTTTAACGCTAGCGCCCTCCTACGAGCAGTACTTC
J: TRBJ2-7
D: -
V: TRBV28
size: -

CDR3: CASRQWDRAVGDEQFF
DNA: TGTGCCAGCAGGCAATGGGACAGGGCGGTCGGTGATGAGCAGTTCTTC
J: TRBJ2-1
D: TRBD1
V: TRBV27
size: -

CDR3: CASSYGQIPNEQFF
DNA: TGTGCCAGCAGTTACGGACAGATCCCAAATGAGCAGTTCTTC
J: TRBJ2-1
D: -
V: TRBV6-6
size: -

CDR3: CASGGGAEQFF
DNA: TGTGCCAGCGGGGGTGGGGCTGAGCAGTTCTTC
J: TRBJ2-1
D: -
V: TRBV28
size: -

CDR3: CASSPSGKGYEQYF
DNA: TGTGCCAGCAGCCCTAGCGGGAAAGGATACGAGCAGTACTTC
J: TRBJ2-7
D: TRBD2
V: TRBV7-9
size: -

CDR3: CASSGTVGPLGPQHF
DNA: TGTGCCAGCAGTGGGACCGTAGGCCCATTGGGGCCCCAGCATTTT
J: TRBJ1-5
D: -
V: TRBV27
size: few

CDR3: CASSARTGSYEQYF
DNA: TGTGCCAGCAGCGCAAGGACTGGTTCCTACGAGCAGTACTTC
J: TRBJ2-7
D: -
V: TRBV7-6
size: -

CDR3: CASSLGTGVYVQGYEQYF
DNA: TGCGCCAGCAGCTTGGGGACAGGGGTTTACGTTCAAGGTTACGAGCAGTACTTC
J: TRBJ2-7
D: TRBD1
V: TRBV5-1
size: -

CDR3: CSVENPWGEGSYEQYF
DNA: TGCAGCGTTGAGAATCCCTGGGGGGAAGGGTCCTACGAGCAGTACTTC
J: TRBJ2-7
D: -
V: TRBV29-1
size: -

CDR3: CASSLFGTGGEQYF
DNA: TGTGCCAGCAGTTTATTTGGGACAGGGGGCGAGCAGTACTTC
J: TRBJ2-7
D: TRBD1
V: TRBV27
size: -

CDR3: CASSVGGYEAFF
DNA: TGTGCCAGCAGCGTAGGAGGGTATGAAGCTTTCTTT
J: TRBJ1-1
D: -
V: TRBV9
size: -

CDR3: CASSSGTPQSTDTQYF
DNA: TGTGCCAGCAGCAGCGGGACACCCCAAAGCACAGATACGCAGTATTTT
J: TRBJ2-3
D: -
V: TRBV9
size: -

CDR3: CASRTGGTEAFF
DNA: TGTGCCAGCAGGACAGGGGGCACTGAAGCTTTCTTT
J: TRBJ1-1
D: TRBD1
V: TRBV27
size: few

CDR3: CASSFSPGKSNQPQHF
DNA: TGTGCCAGCAGCTTCTCTCCAGGGAAGAGCAATCAGCCCCAGCATTTT
J: TRBJ1-5
D: -
V: TRBV2
size: -

CDR3: CASSIGTGGASDEQYF
DNA: TGTGCCAGCAGCATAGGGACAGGGGGCGCATCCGACGAGCAGTACTTC
J: TRBJ2-7
D: TRBD1
V: TRBV7-3
size: once

CDR3: CAWSDLAETSTDTQYF
DNA: TGTGCCTGGAGCGATCTAGCGGAGACTAGCACAGATACGCAGTATTTT
J: TRBJ2-3
D: TRBD2
V: TRBV30
size: -

CDR3: CASHARGGEDNEQFF
DNA: TGTGCCAGCCATGCTCGAGGGGGAGAAGACAATGAGCAGTTCTTC
J: TRBJ2-1
D: -
V: TRBV28
size: -

CDR3: CAWSVGANTEAFF
DNA: TGTGCCTGGAGTGTCGGGGCCAACACTGAAGCTTTCTTT
J: TRBJ1-1
D: -
V: TRBV30
size: -

CDR3: CASSLASYEQYF
DNA: TGTGCCAGCAGTTTGGCCAGCTACGAGCAGTACTTC
J: TRBJ2-7
D: -
V: TRBV28
size: few

CDR3: CASSPRLETGTKDF
DNA: TGTGCCAGCAGTCCCCGACTAGAGACAGGGACGAAGGACTTC
J: TRBJ2-7
D: -
V: TRBV6-1
size: -

CDR3: CASSSPYRGAYNEQFF
DNA: TGTGCCAGCAGTTCACCTTACAGGGGGGCCTACAATGAGCAGTTCTTC
J: TRBJ2-1
D: TRBD1
V: TRBV28
size: once

CDR3: CATSSPSSYEQYF
DNA: TGTGCCACCAGCTCCCCGAGCTCCTACGAGCAGTACTTC
J: TRBJ2-7
D: -
V: TRBV15
size: few

CDR3: CASSSPKQGGRADTQYF
DNA: TGTGCCAGCAGTTCTCCAAAACAGGGGGGACGGGCAGATACGCAGTATTTT
J: TRBJ2-3
D: TRBD1
V: TRBV27
size: -

CDR3: CASSYSVEGPNTEAFF
DNA: TGTGCCAGCAGTTACTCGGTGGAGGGGCCGAACACTGAAGCTTTCTTT
J: TRBJ1-1
D: -
V: TRBV6-6
size: -

CDR3: CASSYNPTGNTEAFF
DNA: TGCGCCAGCAGCTACAATCCGACAGGGAACACTGAAGCTTTCTTT
J: TRBJ1-1
D: -
V: TRBV4-1
size: -

CDR3: CASSLSSGKANEQFF
DNA: TGTGCCAGCAGCTTAAGTAGCGGGAAAGCTAATGAGCAGTTCTTC
J: TRBJ2-1
D: TRBD2
V: TRBV11-2
size: once

CDR3: CASSLLSQPMVDGYTF
DNA: TGCGCCAGCAGCTTGTTATCCCAACCTATGGTTGATGGCTACACCTTC
J: TRBJ1-2
D: -
V: TRBV5-1
size: -

CDR3: CASSLIVTGGPINEQFF
DNA: TGTGCCAGCAGTTTAATCGTTACGGGAGGGCCCATCAATGAGCAGTTCTTC
J: TRBJ2-1
D: TRBD2
V: TRBV28
size: -

CDR3: CASSAGVTNEKLFF
DNA: TGTGCCAGCAGTGCCGGGGTAACTAATGAAAAACTGTTTTTT
J: TRBJ1-4
D: -
V: TRBV2
size: once

CDR3: CASSKDRGDTQYF
DNA: TGTGCCAGCAGCAAAGACAGGGGTGATACGCAGTATTTT
J: TRBJ2-3
D: TRBD1
V: TRBV9
size: -

CDR3: CASSPPTGAGFYNQPQHF
DNA: TGTGCCAGCAGCCCTCCGACAGGGGCAGGCTTTTATAATCAGCCCCAGCATTTT
J: TRBJ1-5
D: TRBD1
V: TRBV7-2
size: -

CDR3: CASMSGEETQYF
DNA: TGTGCCAGCATGTCCGGGGAAGAGACCCAGTACTTC
J: TRBJ2-5
D: -
V: TRBV6-5
size: -